Below, one T cell receptor (beta chain) is given with its context. No antigen is known for it. This specimen belongs to a study of a mutant IDH1 vaccine in newly diagnosed glioma. For the study at large: Patients received vaccination from 4-6 weeks after radiotherapy alone, or with temozolomide cycles. Standard pretreatment was either radiotherapy, temozolomide, or, for most, radiochemotherapy with temozolomide.

Indicated time point: week 47, end of study. All doses held 300 ug of mutant IDH1 20-mer peptide, with topical imiquimod. Only in-frame clones appear in the TCRdb table, and some are missing; sequencing was by immunoSEQ multiplex PCR. The table includes about 60,000 clones, roughly four fifths detected once. Germline-derived CDR1 and CDR2 are MNHEY and SVGAGI. This CDR3 comprises 10 residues. V dropped 8 bases and J dropped 6 bases, with 8 bases sitting between them. The receptor's source is a woman aged 50 to 60 with glioma. The chain carries TRBV6-5 and TRBJ2-7; perhaps TRBD1 as D (5 bases). The starting material was PBMCs, obtained from a glioma patient whose treatment included an IDH1 peptide vaccine. The CDR3: CASRQSEQYF. CDR3 coding DNA: TGTGCCAGCCGACAGAGCGAGCAGTACTTC.